What follows are 23 T cell receptor beta chains derived from one specimen sequenced in a study of T cell repertoires in cytomegalovirus infection (dated by TCRdb to about 2019). Sequenced using an Illumina HiSeq 1500. In TCRdb, the public reads were trimmed at Q25 with fastp and aligned with MiXCR, with productive beta chains retained. Here each entry gathers all rows of one CDR3 protein and keeps the most common genes and DNA. Across this sample there are about 130,000 distinct CDR3 sequences, with approximately 24% seen only once. The top ten clones comprise roughly 33% of the sample. The antigens for these receptors are not known. Sequencing input: PBMCs, sequenced either directly or after in vitro stimulation (not recorded which). These receptors were obtained from a human donor in good health (CMV status not recorded). Some clones in this sample may be carry-over from other donors' samples.

There are many counts of this clonotype. The CDR3 bases are TGTGCCAGCAGCTTGCCGGGACAGGGGGCTGGAAACACCATATATTTT. Its translation: CASSLPGQGAGNTIYF. The rearrangement links TRBV7-2 to TRBJ1-3; TRBD1 matches at 11 bases. Germline-derived CDR1 and CDR2 are SGHTA and FQGNSA. The length of the CDR3 is 16 residues. V lost 3 bases and J lost 2; bases outside the gene matches: 3.

This clonotype was counted between two and nine times. The rearrangement links TRBV11-2 to TRBJ2-7; D may correspond to TRBD1 or TRBD2 (7 bases each). V was pared by 5 bases and J by 7 bases, with 9 bases between. Germline-derived CDR1 and CDR2 are SGHAT and FQNNGV. The CDR3 has 11 residues. This chain's CDR3 is CASSQGGEQYF. CDR3 DNA: TGTGCCAGCAGCCAGGGGGGGGAGCAGTACTTC.

This clonotype was seen only a few times. The gene calls are TRBV7-6 and TRBJ2-1; 9 bases fit TRBD2. V lost 5 bases to trimming and J lost 4 bases; unmatched junction nucleotides: 9. This CDR3 comprises 16 residues. Germline CDR1 and CDR2: SGHVS and FNYEAQ. CDR3 residues: CASSPISGGAYNEQFF. CDR3 bases: TGTGCCAGCAGCCCAATTAGCGGGGGCGCTTACAATGAGCAGTTCTTC.

Ten or more counts support this clonotype. The J gene is TRBJ2-2, the V gene TRBV12-3 or TRBV12-4; the match to TRBD2 covers 12 bases. This CDR3 contains 15 residues. With 5 bases clipped from V and 7 bases from J, the junction kept 5 bases outside the gene matches. For the CDR3, the DNA is TGTGCCAGCAGTGAGACTAGCGGGAGTATCGGGGAGCTGTTTTTT. It codes for CASSETSGSIGELFF.

This clonotype has just a few counts. J is TRBJ2-2 and V is TRBV12-3 or TRBV12-4; 13 bases are shared with TRBD2. CDR3 length: 16 residues. J gave up 6 bases and V 11 bases, and 12 bases lay outside the gene matches. The CDR3 is CAGWTRTSGRPGELFF. The CDR3 DNA is TGTGCCGGGTGGACGCGGACTAGCGGGAGACCCGGGGAGCTGTTTTTT.

Only a few counts were recorded for this clonotype. V gene TRBV7-9 combines with J gene TRBJ1-1; 7 nucleotides line up with TRBD1. The germline CDR1 and CDR2 sequences are SEHNR and FQNEAQ (reference sequence). J gave up 6 bases and V 1 base, and 26 bases lay outside the gene matches. The CDR3 is 21 residues long. The CDR3 region is CASSLGWNMGSLQGPISEAFF. The CDR3 region has the DNA TGTGCCAGCAGCTTAGGTTGGAACATGGGATCCCTACAGGGGCCAATATCTGAAGCTTTCTTT.

This clonotype was picked up a small number of times. The junction differs from germline at one of its ends, possibly a read error. The chain has TRBV14 and TRBJ2-5; 13 positions match TRBD2. Germline-derived CDR1 and CDR2 are SGHDN and FVKESK. CDR3 length: 16 amino acids. Here the CDR3 DNA reads TGTGCTAGCAGCCTCGCTCCGGGACTAGCGGGAAAGACCCAGTACTTC. It translates to CASSLAPGLAGKTQYF.

The chain has TRBV12-3 or TRBV12-4 and TRBJ1-5; D gene ambiguous. This CDR3 has 13 amino acids. Deletions cut 5 bases from V and 1 base from J, with 6 bases between. This chain's CDR3 is CASSKSSNQPQHF. The DNA for the CDR3 is TGTGCCAGCAGTAAATCGAGCAATCAGCCCCAGCATTTT.

The chain carries TRBV19 and TRBJ1-5; unclear D gene. Trimming stripped 7 bases from V and 0 bases from J, with 13 bases between. The germline gives CDR1 LNHDA, CDR2 SQIVND (reference sequence). CDR3 size: 15 residues. The CDR3 bases are TGTGCCAGTACGCTTTGGACGGGTAGCAATCAGCCCCAGCATTTT. Its protein product is CASTLWTGSNQPQHF. Filled out from reference TRBV19 and TRBJ1-5, the complete variable domain reads DGGITQSPKYLFRKEGQNVTLSCEQNLNHDAMYWYRQDPGQGLRLIYYSQIVNDFQKGDIAEGYSVSREKKESFPLTVTSAQKNPTAFYLCASTLWTGSNQPQHFGDGTRLSIL.

This clonotype turned up a few times. The chain links TRBV10-3 to TRBJ1-1, with unresolved D. Germline lookup yields CDR1 ENHRY and CDR2 SYGVKD. The CDR3 is 13 residues long. The germline V and J ends were trimmed by 6 bases and 7 bases, with 15 bases remaining between them. The CDR3 loop reads CAISEGQDGEAFF. CDR3 DNA: TGTGCCATCAGCGAGGGTCAGGATGGTGAAGCTTTCTTT.

The sample holds a few counts of this clonotype. The genes are TRBV24-1 and TRBJ2-3; D possibly corresponds to TRBD1 (5 bases). CDR1 is KGHDR and CDR2 is SFDVKD in the germline V gene. There are 14 residues in the CDR3. Trimming cost V 6 bases and J 4 bases, with 13 bases left between them. CDR3 residues: CATSRRWGPDTQYF. As DNA, the CDR3 is TGTGCCACCAGTCGTCGCTGGGGCCCAGATACGCAGTATTTT.

Note on this clonotype: A much bigger clone sits one base away, suggesting this may be a read error. The chain is built from TRBV7-4 and TRBJ2-1, with 9 bases that match TRBD1. The CDR3 covers 14 residues. Germline loops: CDR1 SGHVT, CDR2 SQSDAQ. Trimming took 8 bases from V and 6 from J; bases not matched to a gene: 8. For the CDR3, the DNA is TGTGCCAGCCGCAAAGGGACAGGGATCAATGAGCAGTTCTTC. Its translation is CASRKGTGINEQFF.

This clonotype was counted only a few times. The rearrangement links TRBV25-1 to TRBJ2-1; D gene uncertain. Germline V gene lookup returns CDR1 MGHDK and CDR2 SYGVNS. The V and J ends lost 3 bases and 6 bases respectively, with 6 bases between them. The CDR3 contains 12 residues. Written as DNA, the CDR3 is TGTGCCAGCAGTGACTACTTCAATGAGCAGTTCTTC. Protein product: CASSDYFNEQFF.

The V call is TRBV5-5, the J call TRBJ2-5, with D possibly TRBD2 on 7 matching bases. Trimming pared 6 bases from V and 5 bases from J, leaving 23 bases between. This CDR3 is 16 amino acids long. Germline V gene sequence: CDR1 SGHKS, CDR2 YYEKEE (reference sequence). The CDR3 is CASNFLRGGSMETQYF. The CDR3 coding sequence is TGTGCCAGCAACTTTCTCAGGGGAGGGAGTATGGAGACCCAGTACTTC.

The V and J genes are TRBV20-1 and TRBJ1-2, with a possible D match to TRBD1 (6 bases). CDR1 is DFQATT, CDR2 SNEGSKA, per germline (reference sequence). Trimming removed 3 bases at V and 4 bases at J, with 12 bases between. This CDR3 has 13 residues. The CDR3: CSASGDRSYGYTF. CDR3 DNA sequence: TGCAGTGCTAGCGGCGACAGGAGCTATGGCTACACCTTC.

This clonotype has a count of ten or more. The chain employs TRBV4-1 and TRBJ1-1, with D possibly matching TRBD1 (5 bases). The CDR3 extends over 13 amino acids. Trimming took off 2 bases at V and 10 bases at J, with 14 bases between the two ends. Germline V lookup: CDR1 MGHRA, CDR2 YSYEKL. In nucleotides, the CDR3 is TGCGCCAGCAGCCAATCGGTAGGGCAGGGAGCTTTCTTT. It translates to CASSQSVGQGAFF.

This chain joins TRBV29-1 and TRBJ2-1; 11 positions agree with TRBD1. V was clipped by 4 bases and J by 7 bases; unmatched bases: 6. The CDR3 spans 14 residues. Germline V lookup: CDR1 SQVTM, CDR2 ANQGSEA. The CDR3 nucleotides are TGCAGCGTTGTTAGGGACAGGGGGGGGAATGAGCAGTTCTTC. Its translation: CSVVRDRGGNEQFF.

This clonotype was picked up many times. The V call is TRBV7-9, the J call TRBJ1-3; a weak D match, TRBD1 (6 bases). Germline V lookup: CDR1 SEHNR, CDR2 FQNEAQ (reference sequence). The CDR3 sequence is 16 residues long. V was clipped by 5 bases and J by 0 bases, with 14 bases between them. The CDR3 DNA reads as TGTGCCAGCAGCCCCCCTGGGGGGGCCTCTGGAAACACCATATATTTT. Amino acids: CASSPPGGASGNTIYF.

J is TRBJ2-7 and V is TRBV12-3 or TRBV12-4, with a tentative D call TRBD1 (5 bases). Trimming shortened V by 4 bases and J by 0 bases, and 16 bases separated the two germline ends. This CDR3 is 16 amino acids long. CDR3 DNA sequence: TGTGCCAGCAGTTACGGCAGGGCATGGGACTCCTACGAGCAGTACGTC. Encoded protein: CASSYGRAWDSYEQYV.

V is TRBV6-6 and J is TRBJ2-7; D unclear. V gave up 6 bases and J gave up 7 bases, with 10 bases separating them. Looked up from germline, CDR1 is MNHNY and CDR2 is SVGAGI (reference sequence). There are 11 residues in the CDR3. This chain's CDR3 is CASRINREQYF. The CDR3 DNA reads as TGTGCCAGCAGGATCAACCGGGAGCAGTACTTC.

This clonotype was observed a few times. V usage is TRBV5-1 and J usage is TRBJ2-3; no reliable D call. V dropped 4 bases and J dropped 0 bases, with 9 bases sitting between them. Germline values: CDR1 SGHRS, CDR2 YFSETQ. The CDR3 loop spans 14 amino acids. DNA of the CDR3: TGCGCCAGCAGCCCGGGCGCTAGCACAGATACGCAGTATTTT. The encoded protein is CASSPGASTDTQYF.

This clonotype showed up many times. V usage is TRBV7-2 and J usage is TRBJ2-5; the D gene is possibly TRBD2 (7 bases). The V gene lost 5 bases and the J gene lost 5 bases, with 15 bases spanning the gap. CDR3 length: 14 residues. Germline values: CDR1 SGHTA, CDR2 FQGNSA. This CDR3 is CASSLLGGRETQYF. CDR3 DNA: TGTGCCAGCAGCCTCCTGGGGGGGCGTGAGACCCAGTACTTC.

In its sample, this clonotype was seen many times. The gene calls are TRBV5-5 and TRBJ2-7; TRBD1 matches at 9 bases. The junction had 10 bases not matched to a gene; V was cut back by 6 bases and J by 3 bases. The CDR3 extends over 15 amino acids. CDR1 SGHKS and CDR2 YYEKEE come from the germline V gene (reference sequence). The CDR3 region is CASTLQGAPSYEQYF. The DNA of the CDR3 is TGTGCCAGCACCCTACAGGGGGCCCCGAGCTACGAGCAGTACTTC.